These 15 T cell receptor beta chains were all obtained from the same sample, sequenced in a study of STAT5B mutations in CD4+ large granular lymphocyte leukemia. The assay was immunoSEQ multiplex PCR, and TCRdb's table has in-frame clones only and misses some. This repertoire shows 25,000 to 30,000 clones, under 85% found once; its top ten account for roughly 6.4%. Sample: CD4+ T cells from blood buffy coats. The receptors stem from a human donor in good health.

The CDR3: CASSYLPGAENSPLHF. CDR3 DNA sequence: TGTGCCAGCAGTTACCTCCCCGGGGCCGAGAATTCACCCCTCCACTTT. V gene TRBV6-5 combines with J gene TRBJ1-6; possibly TRBD1 for D (5 bases). V shed 2 bases and J shed 7 bases, with 15 bases lying between them. This CDR3 spans 16 amino acids. Germline V CDR1 and CDR2: MNHEY, SVGAGI.

The J gene is TRBJ2-3, the V gene TRBV12-5; 8 bases agree with TRBD2. Germline V gene sequence: CDR1 LGHNT, CDR2 FRNRAP. With V trimmed by 5 bases and J by 6 bases, 16 bases remained unmatched. The CDR3 length is 17 residues. DNA of the CDR3: TGTGCTAGTGGTCCGGACACCGGGGGGGCTATCTTGGATACGCAGTATTTT. This encodes CASGPDTGGAILDTQYF.

The genes are TRBV5-1 and TRBJ2-5; D tentatively reads TRBD1 or TRBD2 (5 bases each). V was trimmed by 3 bases and J by 1 base, leaving 10 bases between them. The CDR3 spans 14 residues. Germline values: CDR1 SGHRS, CDR2 YFSETQ. The CDR3 region has the DNA TGCGCCAGCAGCTGGGGGACCGTCCAAGAGACCCAGTACTTC. Translating it yields CASSWGTVQETQYF.

This chain links TRBV11-1 with TRBJ1-1; no clear D gene. The V end lost 7 bases, the J end lost 3 bases, and 6 bases lay between the germline ends. The CDR3 is made up of 11 amino acids. Per germline, CDR1 SGHAT and CDR2 FQDESV (reference sequence). CDR3 amino acids: CASIGDTEAFF. CDR3 DNA sequence: TGTGCCAGCATCGGGGACACTGAAGCTTTCTTT. Drawing the rest from reference TRBV11-1 and TRBJ1-1, the complete variable domain is EAEVAQSPRYKITEKSQAVAFWCDPISGHATLYWYRQILGQGPELLVQFQDESVVDDSQLPKDRFSAERLKGVDSTLKIQPAELGDSAMYLCASIGDTEAFFGQGTRLTVV.

Turning to this clone: Germline is not matched at one junction end, which may reflect a read error. The chain is built from TRBV7-2 and TRBJ2-1; the match to TRBD2 covers 10 bases. CDR3 length: 17 amino acids. Germline CDR1 is SGHTA and CDR2 is FQGNSA. The CDR3 nucleotides are TGCGCCAGCAGCCAGTCCCCAGCGGGGGGGCAGGGAAATGAGCAGTTCTTC. As protein: CASSQSPAGGQGNEQFF.

This clone appeared a single time. This sequence joins TRBV7-2 and TRBJ2-1, with 12 bases matching TRBD2. The junction had 3 bases not matched to a gene; V was cut back by 0 bases and J by 0 bases. CDR1 and CDR2 (germline): SGHTA, FQGNSA. This CDR3 is built from 18 residues. The CDR3 is CASSLALAGGSSYNEQFF. The CDR3 DNA reads TGTGCCAGCAGCTTAGCTCTAGCGGGGGGGAGCTCCTACAATGAGCAGTTCTTC.

V and J are TRBV7-9 and TRBJ2-3, with 9 bases fitting TRBD1. Per the germline V gene, CDR1 is SEHNR and CDR2 is FQNEAQ (reference sequence). V shed 4 bases, J shed 5 bases, and the junction held 13 bases outside the gene matches. The CDR3 loop spans 17 amino acids. The CDR3 DNA sequence: TGTGCCAGCAGCTCCCAAAATACCGGGACAGGGAGAGATACGCAGTATTTT. The encoded protein is CASSSQNTGTGRDTQYF.

The V call is TRBV6-1, the J call TRBJ1-6, with 9 bases matching TRBD1. The V gene end was trimmed by 3 bases and the J gene end by 8 bases; junction bases not matched to a gene: 8. The germline V gene encodes CDR1 MNHNS and CDR2 SASEGT. The CDR3 consists of 16 residues. As DNA, the CDR3 is TGTGCCAGCAGTGACGAAAGGACAGGGGTCTATTCACCCCTCCACTTT. The encoded protein is CASSDERTGVYSPLHF.

This chain links TRBV27 with TRBJ1-6, with 11 bases identical to TRBD1. Germline V CDR1 and CDR2: MNHEY, SMNVEV (reference sequence). This CDR3 has 15 residues. Trimming cost V 4 bases and J 6 bases; bases outside gene matches: 2. For the CDR3, the DNA is TGTGCCAGCAGTTCGGACAGGGGGCTTAATTCACCCCTCCACTTT. This encodes CASSSDRGLNSPLHF.

The chain uses TRBV27 and TRBJ2-5; a weak D match, TRBD1 (5 bases). This CDR3 has 14 amino acids. CDR1 and CDR2 (germline): MNHEY, SMNVEV (reference sequence). V lost 3 bases, J lost 1 base, and 9 bases lay in between. In DNA, the CDR3 is TGTGCCAGCAGTTTGCAGGGATTCCAAGAGACCCAGTACTTC. It specifies CASSLQGFQETQYF.

The chain has TRBV4-3 and TRBJ1-2; TRBD1 matches at 10 bases. The J segment lost 5 bases and the V segment lost 4 bases, leaving 10 bases of the junction unmatched. CDR1 is LGHNA and CDR2 is YSLEER in the germline V gene. The CDR3 has 16 residues. This chain's CDR3 is CASSPYRGDRGYGYTF. CDR3 in DNA: TGCGCCAGCAGCCCTTACAGGGGGGACAGGGGTTATGGCTACACCTTC.

The rearrangement joins TRBV6-5 to TRBJ2-1, with 11 bases that match TRBD2. This CDR3 spans 15 amino acids. CDR1 is MNHEY and CDR2 is SVGAGI in the germline V gene. Losses at the gene ends were 6 bases for V and 3 bases for J; bases not matched to a gene: 4. This CDR3 reads CASRGLAGGYNEQFF. The CDR3 region has the DNA TGTGCCAGCAGGGGGCTAGCGGGGGGCTACAATGAGCAGTTCTTC.

V and J are TRBV6-5 and TRBJ1-6; no firm D call. Germline V gives CDR1 MNHEY, CDR2 SVGAGI. The CDR3 is 13 residues long. Trimming stripped 7 bases from V and 4 bases from J, with 8 bases between. The CDR3 nucleotides read TGTGCCAGCATCGTCGGTTATAATTCACCCCTCCACTTT. Its protein is CASIVGYNSPLHF.

This clone was found once. The chain carries TRBV6-1 and TRBJ2-1, with 7 nucleotides matching TRBD2. Germline CDR1 and CDR2: MNHNS and SASEGT. The CDR3 is 15 residues long. Trimming cost V 8 bases and J 2 bases; bases outside gene matches: 9. Here the CDR3 reads CASQYGLGTYNEQFF. In DNA form, the CDR3 reads TGTGCCAGCCAATACGGACTAGGCACCTACAATGAGCAGTTCTTC.

The V call is TRBV28, the J call TRBJ1-3; D may be TRBD1 (5 bases). V was clipped by 6 bases and J by 8 bases, with 11 bases between them. Germline assignment: CDR1 MDHEN and CDR2 SYDVKM. This CDR3 spans 12 amino acids. CDR3 in amino acids: CASSPGSHTIYF. The CDR3 bases are TGTGCCAGCAGCCCAGGGAGTCACACCATATATTTT.